Each of the 27 T cell receptor beta chains below was sequenced from the same sample in a study of radiation and T cells in renal cell carcinoma. Specified time point: blood 4 weeks post-SBRT, at nephrectomy. The treatment here: 15 Gy SBRT to primary tumor, nephrectomy 4 weeks later. Sequencing used immunoSEQ multiplex PCR; TCRdb keeps in-frame clones, though not all of them. Of about 150,000 clones listed, approximately 86% were seen once; the top ten hold less than 20%. Sample: blood, taken from a patient whose treatment included radiotherapy and nephrectomy. Receptor source: a woman between 45 and 60 years old with renal cell carcinoma.

This sequence joins TRBV4-3 and TRBJ2-5; D unclear. Trimming removed 2 bases from V and 6 bases from J, with 13 bases in between. This CDR3 is 14 amino acids long. The germline CDR1 and CDR2 sequences are LGHNA and YSLEER. CDR3 sequence: CASSQTTGLQTQYF. CDR3 DNA sequence: TGCGCCAGCAGCCAAACGACGGGTTTACAGACCCAGTACTTC.

The chain recombines TRBV19 with TRBJ1-5; no reliable D call. This CDR3 has 14 amino acids. The germline V gene encodes CDR1 LNHDA and CDR2 SQIVND (reference sequence). V was clipped by 9 bases and J by 2 bases, with 14 bases between them. The CDR3 coding sequence is TGTGCCAGCTGGACCTCCGGGGGCAATCAGCCCCAGCATTTT. Protein: CASWTSGGNQPQHF.

V gene TRBV29-1 combines with J gene TRBJ1-2; the D gene is possibly TRBD1 (6 bases). Per germline, CDR1 SQVTM and CDR2 ANQGSEA. V gave up 1 base and J gave up 2 bases, with 11 bases separating them. The CDR3 sequence is 14 residues long. In nucleotides, the CDR3 is TGCAGCGTTGAAGGACAGGAAAACAACTATGGCTACACCTTC. Amino acid sequence: CSVEGQENNYGYTF.

The CDR3 DNA reads as TGTGCCACCAGCAATAGAGGGACAGATACGCAGTATTTT. Translating it yields CATSNRGTDTQYF. The chain combines TRBV15 with TRBJ2-3; perhaps TRBD2 as D (5 bases). Trimming took 4 bases from V and 3 from J, leaving 8 bases between them. CDR1 is LNHNV and CDR2 is YYDKDF in the germline V gene (reference sequence). CDR3 length: 13 residues.

CDR3 coding DNA: TGTGCCAGCAGCTTGGAACCGGGGTACGAGCAGTACTTC. Amino acid sequence: CASSLEPGYEQYF. The chain combines TRBV5-6 with TRBJ2-7; D is possibly TRBD2 (5 bases). The CDR3 has 13 residues. V shed 0 bases and J shed 4 bases, with 8 bases lying between them. CDR1 is SGHDT and CDR2 is YYEEEE in the germline V gene.

The rearrangement uses TRBV9 and TRBJ2-7; 8 bases match TRBD2. CDR1 SGDLS and CDR2 YYNGEE come from the germline V gene. V dropped 3 bases and J dropped 0; count of bases not matched to a gene: 5. CDR3 length: 15 amino acids. The CDR3: CASSAERGTSYEQYF. The DNA of the CDR3 is TGTGCCAGCAGCGCTGAGCGGGGGACCTCCTACGAGCAGTACTTC.

The chain is built from TRBV6-1 and TRBJ1-1; the D gene is possibly TRBD1 (5 bases). This CDR3 has 13 residues. CDR1 is MNHNS and CDR2 is SASEGT in the germline V gene. Trimming pared 5 bases from V and 3 bases from J, leaving 10 bases between. The CDR3 is CASSSRRDTEAFF. CDR3 bases: TGTGCCAGCAGTTCCCGCAGGGACACTGAAGCTTTCTTT.

This chain joins TRBV7-7 and TRBJ1-5, with D tentatively TRBD1 (5 bases). V lost 6 bases to trimming and J lost 0 bases, with 21 bases between them. The CDR3 extends over 18 amino acids. The V gene's germline CDR1 is SSHAT and CDR2 FNYEAQ (reference sequence). The CDR3 sequence: CASRPYSWGRYSNQPQHF. DNA of the CDR3: TGTGCCAGCAGGCCCTACAGCTGGGGCCGTTATAGCAATCAGCCCCAGCATTTT.

The chain combines TRBV5-4 with TRBJ2-5; a weak D match, TRBD1 (5 bases). V was trimmed by 1 base and J by 5 bases, leaving 12 bases between them. The germline CDR1 and CDR2 sequences are SGHNT and YYREEE (reference sequence). The CDR3 runs to 14 residues. CDR3 bases: TGTGCCAGCAGCTTGAATCAGGGAACGGAGACCCAGTACTTC. Protein: CASSLNQGTETQYF.

The chain couples TRBV29-1 to TRBJ2-7; a weak D match, TRBD2 (6 bases). In germline, CDR1 is SQVTM, CDR2 ANQGSEA. The CDR3 has 12 residues. V lost 7 bases and J 2 bases, leaving 12 bases between the germline ends. The CDR3 nucleotides read TGCAGCGGTAAGACTAGAACCTACGAGCAGTACTTC. Amino acids: CSGKTRTYEQYF.

This clone has more than one count but fewer than ten. The rearrangement joins TRBV6-6 to TRBJ1-5, with D possibly TRBD1 on 5 matching bases. The germline CDR1 and CDR2 sequences are MNHNY and SVGAGI (reference sequence). The germline V and J ends were trimmed by 4 bases and 6 bases, with 16 bases remaining between them. The CDR3 covers 15 residues. The CDR3 spells CASSLVQGDGQPQHF. CDR3 bases: TGTGCCAGCAGTTTGGTGCAGGGCGACGGTCAGCCCCAGCATTTT.

This chain uses TRBV28 with TRBJ2-7, with 7 bases lining up with TRBD1. The CDR3 consists of 14 residues. Germline V gives CDR1 MDHEN, CDR2 SYDVKM. After removal of 7 bases from V and 4 bases from J, the junction contained 10 bases not matched to a gene. The CDR3 bases are TGTGCCAGCACCCTAAACAGGGGCAGGTACGAGCAGTACTTC. This gives the protein CASTLNRGRYEQYF.

The J gene is TRBJ2-2, the V gene TRBV18, with D perhaps TRBD1 or TRBD2 (5 bases each). The CDR3 length is 13 residues. Between the trimmed V and J ends, which lost 6 bases and 5 bases, there was a span of 10 bases. Germline CDR1 reads KGHSH; CDR2 reads LQKENI. The CDR3 DNA sequence: TGTGCCAGCTCCCCCAGGGAGACCGGGGAGCTGTTTTTT. Translation gives CASSPRETGELFF.

The chain recombines TRBV9 with TRBJ1-2; perhaps TRBD1 as D (5 bases). The V end was cut by 3 bases, the J end by 4 bases, with 16 bases between. This CDR3 spans 15 amino acids. Germline values: CDR1 SGDLS, CDR2 YYNGEE. The CDR3 DNA sequence: TGTGCCAGCAGCGATATAACGGGACTCAGCTATGGCTACACCTTC. Encoded protein: CASSDITGLSYGYTF.

V usage is TRBV19 and J usage is TRBJ2-3; 9 bases map to TRBD1. This CDR3 contains 15 residues. The V gene's germline CDR1 is LNHDA and CDR2 SQIVND (reference sequence). After removal of 9 bases from V and 2 bases from J, the junction contained 9 bases not matched to a gene. This CDR3 is CASKQGASITDTQYF. DNA for the CDR3: TGTGCCAGCAAACAGGGGGCCAGTATCACAGATACGCAGTATTTT.

The sample holds a few counts of this clone. The V call is TRBV7-2, the J call TRBJ1-1; no definite D call. The CDR3 spans 12 residues. The V gene's germline CDR1 is SGHTA and CDR2 FQGNSA. Trimming pared 3 bases from V and 10 bases from J, leaving 12 bases between. CDR3 DNA: TGTGCCAGCAGCTTCGGGGAAGGTGCAGCTTTCTTT. Its translation is CASSFGEGAAFF.

The rearrangement uses TRBV9 and TRBJ2-3; 8 nucleotides line up with TRBD2. Germline trimming cut 2 bases from V and 0 bases from J; bases unmatched to any gene: 2. The CDR3 has 15 amino acids. Germline V gene data show CDR1 as SGDLS and CDR2 as YYNGEE. The CDR3 sequence is CASSVSGSSTDTQYF. In DNA form, the CDR3 reads TGTGCCAGCAGCGTGAGCGGGAGCAGCACAGATACGCAGTATTTT.

The J gene is TRBJ1-1, the V gene TRBV19; the D is unclear. This CDR3 spans 15 amino acids. CDR1 LNHDA and CDR2 SQIVND come from the germline V gene (reference sequence). Trimming removed 2 bases from V and 5 bases from J, with 15 bases in between. The CDR3 nucleotides read TGTGCCAGTAGTATAACCGGCTATGTCTCTACTGAAGCTTTCTTT. It is translated as CASSITGYVSTEAFF. The complete variable domain, with remaining parts taken from reference TRBV19 and TRBJ1-1, reads DGGITQSPKYLFRKEGQNVTLSCEQNLNHDAMYWYRQDPGQGLRLIYYSQIVNDFQKGDIAEGYSVSREKKESFPLTVTSAQKNPTAFYLCASSITGYVSTEAFFGQGTRLTVV.

This clone appeared many times. This chain connects TRBV6-5 to TRBJ1-1; D is perhaps TRBD1 (5 bases). Trimming took 0 bases from V and 4 from J, leaving 15 bases between them. Per the germline V gene, CDR1 is MNHEY and CDR2 is SVGAGI. The CDR3 is 16 residues long. Here the CDR3 reads CASSYSGLAGATEAFF. For the CDR3, the DNA is TGTGCCAGCAGTTACTCGGGCCTCGCCGGGGCCACTGAAGCTTTCTTT.

The chain employs TRBV5-5 and TRBJ2-3; 10 nucleotides agree with TRBD1. The CDR3 length is 13 residues. Germline V gives CDR1 SGHKS, CDR2 YYEKEE (reference sequence). The J segment lost 6 bases and the V segment lost 4 bases, leaving 2 bases of the junction unmatched. The CDR3 DNA follows: TGTGCCAGCAGCCAGGACAGGGGGGATACGCAGTATTTT. Protein product: CASSQDRGDTQYF.

The gene calls are TRBV2 and TRBJ2-7; 7 bases map to TRBD1. V trimming: 4 bases; J trimming: 4 bases; junction bases outside the gene matches: 10. Per germline, CDR1 SNHLY and CDR2 FYNNEI. The CDR3 has 15 amino acids. CDR3 coding DNA: TGTGCCAGCAGTGTAGAAGGGGGCGCCAGGTACGAGCAGTACTTC. Amino acid sequence: CASSVEGGARYEQYF.

This clone has only a few counts. V gene TRBV28 combines with J gene TRBJ2-2, with a possible D match to TRBD1 (6 bases). Germline assignment: CDR1 MDHEN and CDR2 SYDVKM. V was pared by 4 bases and J by 4 bases, with 13 bases between. This CDR3 spans 15 amino acids. CDR3 coding DNA: TGTGCCAGCAGTTGGAGCAGGGGAGTCACCGGGGAGCTGTTTTTT. Translated: CASSWSRGVTGELFF. Supplemented by reference TRBV28 and TRBJ2-2, the full variable domain reads DVKVTQSSRYLVKRTGEKVFLECVQDMDHENMFWYRQDPGLGLRLIYFSYDVKMKEKGDIPEGYSVSREKKERFSLILESASTNQTSMYLCASSWSRGVTGELFFGEGSRLTVL.

As regards this clone: Sequence at one end of the junction differs from germline and may be a read error. The genes are TRBV7-7 and TRBJ2-1; the match to TRBD2 covers 8 bases. This CDR3 has 16 amino acids. Germline lookup yields CDR1 SSHAT and CDR2 FNYEAQ (reference sequence). The CDR3 sequence is CASSLESGSSYNEQFF. The DNA for the CDR3 is TGTGCTAGCAGCTTAGAAAGCGGGAGCTCCTACAATGAGCAGTTCTTC.

The rearrangement links TRBV7-2 to TRBJ2-1; unclear D gene. CDR3 length: 16 amino acids. Trimming took 1 base from V and 0 from J, leaving 10 bases between them. Germline CDR1 reads SGHTA; CDR2 reads FQGNSA. The CDR3 DNA is TGTGCCAGCAGCTTAGAGTATGTCCCCTCCTACAATGAGCAGTTCTTC. This translates into CASSLEYVPSYNEQFF.

The genes are TRBV11-2 and TRBJ2-5, with no clear D. Looked up from germline, CDR1 is SGHAT and CDR2 is FQNNGV. CDR3 length: 14 residues. Trimming removed 0 bases at V and 9 bases at J, with 14 bases between. CDR3 sequence (DNA): TGTGCCAGCAGCTTAGATCCGGGTAGCTCGGCCCAGTACTTC. Residues: CASSLDPGSSAQYF.

J is TRBJ1-6 and V is TRBV7-2; D remains unclear. Per germline, CDR1 SGHTA and CDR2 FQGNSA. V was pared by 5 bases and J by 6 bases, with 14 bases between. The CDR3 has 15 residues. The CDR3 sequence is CASSVLSSANSPLHF. In DNA, the CDR3 is TGTGCCAGCAGCGTATTGAGCTCTGCTAATTCACCCCTCCACTTT.

The rearrangement joins TRBV19 to TRBJ2-1; 9 positions match TRBD1. The CDR3 consists of 15 residues. With 6 bases clipped from V and 8 bases from J, the junction kept 11 bases outside the gene matches. Germline V gene sequence: CDR1 LNHDA, CDR2 SQIVND (reference sequence). Here the CDR3 reads CASRTPGTGRDEQFF. CDR3 DNA: TGTGCCAGTAGGACCCCGGGGACAGGGCGCGATGAGCAGTTCTTC.